Listed below are T cell receptor beta chains from one sample, sequenced in a study of Graves' ophthalmopathy and Graves' hyperthyroidism. One entry per CDR3 protein, called by TCRdb with MiXCR from the multiplex PCR reads. This sample has some 350,000 distinct CDR3 sequences; about 18% occur once, and the top ten carry 2.4%. Sequencing was done on a sample of peripheral blood. Receptors were obtained from an adult woman with stable Graves' hyperthyroidism. Each CDR3 is given with its conserved first and last residue. D genes are given only for firm matches. A row's size may be missing; if present it is once, few, many or a size class.

>TRBV27|NA|many|12|TRBJ1-2
CASRNPGHGYTF
TGTGCCAGCAGAAATCCCGGACATGGCTACACCTTC
>TRBV10-3|NA|many|19|TRBJ1-5
CAISDSIFQGRAQYQPQHF
TGTGCCATCAGTGACTCGATTTTCCAGGGCAGGGCCCAATATCAGCCCCAGCATTTT
>TRBV5-4|TRBD1|NA|15|TRBJ2-7
CASSLPGQGVYEQYF
TGTGCCAGCAGCTTACCGGGACAGGGAGTCTACGAGCAGTACTTC
>TRBV30|NA|NA|11|TRBJ1-1
CAWRPGQEAFF
TGTGCCTGGAGACCGGGACAAGAAGCTTTCTTT
>TRBV27|TRBD2|many|14|TRBJ2-2
CASYPAGVTGELFF
TGTGCCAGCTATCCGGCGGGAGTGACCGGGGAGCTGTTTTTT
>TRBV28|TRBD1|NA|18|TRBJ1-1
CASSPYSGQVSGNTEAFF
TGTGCCAGCAGTCCCTACTCGGGACAGGTCTCGGGTAACACTGAAGCTTTCTTT
>TRBV28|NA|NA|12|TRBJ2-2
CASNRLTGELFF
TGTGCCAGCAATCGCCTCACCGGGGAGCTGTTTTTT
>TRBV12-3/TRBV12-4|NA|NA|14|TRBJ1-2
CASSFNTRRYGYTF
TGTGCCAGCAGTTTCAACACTCGGCGGTATGGCTACACCTTC
>TRBV2|NA|once|12|TRBJ2-5
CASSFLRETRYF
TGTGCCAGCAGTTTCCTGAGAGAGACCCGGTACTTC
>TRBV29-1|TRBD2|few|11|TRBJ2-4
CSVLAGVIKYF
TGCAGCGTTCTTGCGGGAGTCATTAAGTACTTC
>TRBV15|NA|many|16|TRBJ2-7
CATSRDRWQGSYEQYF
TGTGCCACCAGCAGAGATCGATGGCAGGGATCCTACGAGCAGTACTTC
>TRBV28|NA|many|14|TRBJ2-7
CASSLRGYSYEQYF
TGTGCCAGCAGTTTACGTGGCTACTCCTACGAGCAGTACTTC
>TRBV12-3/TRBV12-4|NA|NA|15|TRBJ2-6
CASSLRGFGANVLTF
TGTGCCAGCAGTTTACGAGGTTTTGGGGCCAACGTCCTGACTTTC
>TRBV12-3/TRBV12-4|NA|many|14|TRBJ1-3
CASSPSDSGNTIYF
TGTGCCAGCAGCCCCAGTGACTCTGGAAACACCATATATTTT
>TRBV5-1|NA|few|12|TRBJ1-2
CASSLGVYGYTF
TGCGCCAGCAGCTTGGGGGTTTATGGCTACACCTTC
>TRBV19|NA|few|16|TRBJ2-2
CASSERTVGPTGELFF
TGTGCCAGTAGTGAGAGGACAGTAGGCCCCACCGGGGAGCTGTTTTTT
>TRBV7-3|NA|many|20|TRBJ2-7
CASSGNGSGRGLAPTYEQYF
TGTGCCAGCAGCGGAAACGGGTCCGGACGAGGGCTAGCGCCTACCTACGAGCAGTACTTC
>TRBV12-3/TRBV12-4|TRBD1|many|17|TRBJ2-6
CASGETGGPTGANVLTF
TGTGCCAGCGGGGAGACAGGGGGGCCCACTGGGGCCAACGTCCTGACTTTC
>TRBV6-2/TRBV6-3|TRBD1|NA|15|TRBJ1-2
CASSFGTAFNYGYTF
TGTGCCAGCAGTTTCGGGACAGCCTTTAACTATGGCTACACCTTC
>TRBV4-3|NA|many|15|TRBJ1-3
CASSQLNREFSTIYF
TGCGCCAGCAGCCAACTAAACAGGGAATTTAGCACCATATATTTT
>TRBV12-3/TRBV12-4|NA|many|14|TRBJ1-6
CASRVSNFDSPLHF
TGTGCCAGCAGGGTCAGCAATTTTGATTCACCCCTCCACTTT
>TRBV7-6|NA|many|12|TRBJ2-5
CASSSVQETQYF
TGTGCCAGCAGCTCCGTACAAGAGACCCAGTACTTC
>TRBV6-1|NA|NA|15|TRBJ1-6
CASSLDSGPNSPLHF
TGTGCCAGCAGTCTTGACAGCGGCCCTAATTCACCCCTCCACTTT
>TRBV6-5|TRBD1|NA|14|TRBJ1-1
CASSYSGQAYEAFF
TGTGCCAGCAGTTACTCTGGACAGGCCTACGAAGCTTTCTTT
>TRBV12-3/TRBV12-4|NA|NA|13|TRBJ1-2
CASSPTGTAGYTF
TGTGCCAGCAGTCCAACCGGGACCGCGGGCTACACCTTC
>TRBV19|NA|few|14|TRBJ2-7
CASSNDWRSGEQYF
TGTGCCAGTAGTAATGATTGGCGGAGTGGCGAGCAGTACTTC
>TRBV19|NA|many|12|TRBJ1-1
CASTQGPTEAFF
TGTGCCAGTACCCAAGGACCCACTGAAGCTTTCTTT
>TRBV9|NA|few|14|TRBJ1-2
CASSGGKGPYGYTF
TGTGCCAGCAGCGGGGGAAAGGGACCCTATGGCTACACCTTC
>TRBV28|NA|many|10|TRBJ2-7
CVPQGHEQYF
TGTGTCCCGCAAGGCCACGAGCAGTACTTC
>TRBV9|TRBD2|few|16|TRBJ2-3
CASSVGQGGTQDTQYF
TGTGCCAGCAGCGTGGGGCAGGGAGGGACCCAGGATACGCAGTATTTT
>TRBV14|NA|many|13|TRBJ1-2
CASSQSTETEIFF
TGTGCCAGCAGCCAATCAACCGAGACAGAGATCTTCTTC
>TRBV20-1|TRBD2|many|14|TRBJ2-5
CSASGLANQETQYF
TGCAGTGCCTCGGGACTAGCGAACCAAGAGACCCAGTACTTC
>TRBV12-3/TRBV12-4|NA|NA|14|TRBJ2-2
CASRGGQYTGELFF
TGTGCCAGCAGGGGCGGACAGTACACCGGGGAGCTGTTTTTT
>TRBV9|TRBD1|many|14|TRBJ1-2
CASSVGWTGEGYTF
TGTGCCAGCAGCGTAGGTTGGACAGGGGAGGGCTACACCTTC
>TRBV6-5|TRBD2|many|15|TRBJ2-7
CASSPAGGPQYEQYF
TGTGCCAGCAGCCCAGCGGGAGGGCCTCAATACGAGCAGTACTTC
>TRBV29-1|TRBD1|NA|15|TRBJ2-7
CSVARRDRPTYEQYF
TGCAGCGTTGCCCGCCGGGACAGGCCAACCTACGAGCAGTACTTC
>TRBV28|NA|many|15|TRBJ1-1
CASTRSEGRNTEAFF
TGTGCCAGCACCCGATCAGAGGGTCGGAACACTGAAGCTTTCTTT
>TRBV4-3|NA|many|16|TRBJ2-7
CASSQDGGSLRGEQYF
TGCGCCAGCAGCCAAGATGGCGGTAGCCTCAGAGGCGAGCAGTACTTC
>TRBV10-3|NA|many|15|TRBJ1-1
CAISERDRVNTEAFF
TGTGCCATCAGTGAAAGAGACCGCGTGAACACTGAAGCTTTCTTT
>TRBV7-9|NA|few|14|TRBJ1-1
CASSPTGRTTEAFF
TGTGCCAGCAGCCCCACTGGACGGACGACTGAAGCTTTCTTT
>TRBV2|TRBD1|many|15|TRBJ1-5
CASRGDRDSNQPQHF
TGTGCCAGCAGGGGGGACAGAGACAGCAATCAGCCCCAGCATTTT
>TRBV11-2|NA|many|14|TRBJ2-7
CASSPAGHPYEQYF
TGTGCCAGCAGCCCAGCGGGACACCCCTACGAGCAGTACTTC
>TRBV20-1|TRBD2|many|13|TRBJ2-7
CSARAGDYYEQYF
TGCAGTGCTAGAGCGGGGGACTACTACGAGCAGTACTTC
>TRBV11-3|TRBD1|many|17|TRBJ2-7
CASRPGTGKSLSYEQYF
TGTGCCAGCAGACCTGGGACAGGAAAAAGTCTATCCTACGAGCAGTACTTC
>TRBV6-2/TRBV6-3|TRBD1|NA|15|TRBJ1-1
CASSYPPTGGEEAFF
TGTGCCAGCAGTTACCCCCCTACAGGGGGCGAGGAAGCTTTCTTT
>TRBV4-2|TRBD1|NA|15|TRBJ2-7
CASSQEQGAPYEQYF
TGTGCCAGCAGCCAGGAACAGGGGGCCCCCTACGAGCAGTACTTC
>TRBV27|NA|NA|15|TRBJ2-7
CASSLRAGGRYEQYF
TGTGCCAGCAGTTTAAGGGCCGGGGGTCGCTACGAGCAGTACTTC
>TRBV28|NA|many|17|TRBJ2-4
CASSLTPPQLAKNIQYF
TGTGCCAGCAGTTTAACCCCCCCGCAGCTAGCCAAAAACATTCAGTACTTC
>TRBV20-1|NA|few|10|TRBJ1-1
CRVGGTEAFF
TGCAGGGTAGGGGGCACTGAAGCTTTCTTT
>TRBV7-9|NA|NA|15|TRBJ1-1
CASSLEEGGRTEAFF
TGTGCCAGCAGCTTAGAGGAGGGAGGGAGAACTGAAGCTTTCTTT
>TRBV28|TRBD1|many|16|TRBJ1-1
CASTKGGAGGGTEAFF
TGTGCCAGCACCAAGGGGGGGGCAGGGGGAGGGACTGAAGCTTTCTTT
>TRBV11-2|TRBD2|many|17|TRBJ2-2
CASSLSVLAGVTGELFF
TGTGCCAGCAGCTTATCAGTCCTAGCGGGAGTAACCGGGGAGCTGTTTTTT
>TRBV30|NA|many|13|TRBJ1-5
CAWSAQGYQPQHF
TGTGCCTGGAGTGCCCAGGGGTATCAGCCCCAGCATTTT
>TRBV30|TRBD1|NA|13|TRBJ2-7
CAWSRDRSYEQYF
TGTGCCTGGAGCCGGGACAGATCCTACGAGCAGTACTTC
>TRBV28|TRBD1|many|15|TRBJ2-7
CASSSPGTGAYEQYF
TGTGCCAGCAGTTCCCCCGGGACAGGGGCCTACGAGCAGTACTTC
>TRBV29-1|TRBD1|many|12|TRBJ1-2
CSVEKGQGAYTF
TGCAGCGTTGAAAAAGGACAGGGCGCCTACACCTTC
>TRBV10-3|NA|many|14|TRBJ1-6
CAISPPFLGSPLHF
TGTGCCATCAGCCCGCCCTTCTTAGGCTCACCCCTCCACTTT